This TCR beta chain was profiled in a study of T cells after yellow fever vaccination. After removal of 10 bases from V and 3 bases from J, the junction contained 4 bases not matched to a gene. CDR1 is ENHRY, CDR2 SYGVKD, per germline. This CDR3 is built from 12 residues. TCRdb ran MiXCR on the 5' RACE reads and lists one entry per CDR3 protein. The profile shows 400,000 or so distinct CDR3 sequences, over 15% of them singletons. This clonotype was seen only once. The receptor's source is a man younger than 30 who received the YFV17D yellow fever vaccine. Sample: PBMCs, taken before the yellow fever booster vaccination. The chain links TRBV10-3 to TRBJ2-3; 7 nucleotides match TRBD1. CDR3: CATAQGTDTQYF. CDR3 nucleotide sequence: TGTGCCACCGCACAGGGGACAGATACGCAGTATTTT.